The 12 T cell receptor beta chains below all came from one sample that was sequenced in a study of T cell repertoires in cytomegalovirus infection. MiXCR, applied by TCRdb to the reads, yields one record per CDR3 protein. Of 700,000 to 950,000 distinct CDR3 sequences in the sample, over 25% were seen once. These receptors have no known antigen. Specimen: cultured CD8+ T cells from PBMCs, collected from culture after CMV antigen stimulation. The receptors shown here come from a human donor in good health (CMV status not recorded). Some clones in this sample may be carry-over from other donors' samples.

The rearrangement joins TRBV25-1 to TRBJ2-2; 8 bases are a match to TRBD2. Trimming took 4 bases from V and 7 from J; bases not matched to a gene: 11. The CDR3 totals 16 residues. Germline CDR1 MGHDK, CDR2 SYGVNS. CDR3: CASSVRLAGFLGELFF. For the CDR3, the DNA is TGTGCCAGCAGTGTGCGTCTAGCGGGTTTCCTCGGGGAGCTGTTTTTT.

The chain links TRBV27 to TRBJ1-6; 7 bases are shared with TRBD1. The CDR3 consists of 14 residues. V lost 5 bases and J lost 4; bases outside the gene matches: 2. Germline V lookup: CDR1 MNHEY, CDR2 SMNVEV (reference sequence). The CDR3 loop reads CASSAQGYNSPLHF. DNA of the CDR3: TGTGCCAGCAGTGCACAGGGGTATAATTCACCCCTCCACTTT.

This clonotype turned up a few times. The V call is TRBV9, the J call TRBJ1-6, with 9 bases lining up with TRBD1. Germline trimming cut 0 bases from V and 6 bases from J; bases unmatched to any gene: 16. The V gene's germline CDR1 is SGDLS and CDR2 YYNGEE. The CDR3 runs to 20 residues. The CDR3 coding sequence is TGTGCCAGCAGCGTAGCTACGGGACGGGACAGGGATCCGAGTAATTCACCCCTCCACTTT. This translates into CASSVATGRDRDPSNSPLHF.

Turning to this clonotype: This may be a read error: a much more frequent sequence differs by one nucleotide. This chain uses TRBV5-5 with TRBJ2-7; D possibly matches TRBD1 or TRBD2 (5 bases each). The CDR3 extends over 15 amino acids. Germline V gene sequence: CDR1 SGHKS, CDR2 YYEKEE (reference sequence). The CDR3 bases are TGTGCCAGCAGCTTTGGACTCGGGACCTCGTACGTGCAGTACTTC. It specifies CASSFGLGTSYVQYF.

This chain links TRBV27 with TRBJ2-2, with D perhaps matching TRBD2 (5 bases). This CDR3 is 15 amino acids long. Germline lookup yields CDR1 MNHEY and CDR2 SMNVEV (reference sequence). The ends were cut back, 3 bases at V and 7 bases at J, with 15 bases in the middle. CDR3 DNA: TGTGCCAGCAGTTTCCGCTACAGCGGTAACGGGGAGCTGTTTTTT. It translates to CASSFRYSGNGELFF.

This clonotype turned up a few times. The chain has TRBV19 and TRBJ1-5, with 7 nucleotides matching TRBD1. The ends lost 3 bases at V and 5 bases at J; junction bases unmatched: 13. The length of the CDR3 is 17 residues. Germline V CDR1 and CDR2: LNHDA, SQIVND (reference sequence). The CDR3 is CASSISGDSPGYQPQHF. As DNA, the CDR3 is TGTGCCAGTAGTATTTCAGGGGACAGTCCAGGGTATCAGCCCCAGCATTTT.

The rearrangement links TRBV6-5 to TRBJ2-3; 8 bases map to TRBD1. Trimming took 0 bases from V and 2 from J; bases not matched to a gene: 1. The CDR3 totals 15 residues. The V gene's germline CDR1 is MNHEY and CDR2 SVGAGI. This chain's CDR3 is CASSYSDRATDTQYF. Written as DNA, the CDR3 is TGTGCCAGCAGTTACTCGGACAGGGCCACAGATACGCAGTATTTT.

The J gene is TRBJ1-1, the V gene TRBV7-9; 7 positions agree with TRBD1. Germline CDR1 is SEHNR and CDR2 is FQNEAQ (reference sequence). The CDR3 is 14 amino acids. V was clipped by 10 bases and J by 0 bases; unmatched bases: 8. The chain's CDR3 is CATHPGQLNTEAFF. The CDR3 DNA reads TGTGCCACCCACCCGGGACAGTTGAACACTGAAGCTTTCTTT.

This clonotype was detected ten times or more. The V and J genes are TRBV7-2 and TRBJ1-2; D ambiguous. Germline CDR1 reads SGHTA; CDR2 reads FQGNSA. Trimming removed 5 bases from V and 4 bases from J, with 14 bases in between. The CDR3 spans 14 residues. CDR3 DNA sequence: TGTGCCAGCAGCCCGGGCAGTTCAATCTATGGCTACACCTTC. Protein: CASSPGSSIYGYTF. The complete variable domain, with remaining parts taken from reference TRBV7-2 and TRBJ1-2, reads GAGVSQSPSNKVTEKGKDVELRCDPISGHTALYWYRQSLGQGLEFLIYFQGNSAPDKSGLPSDRFSAERTGGSVSTLTIQRTQQEDSAVYLCASSPGSSIYGYTFGSGTRLTVV.

This clonotype was seen only once. This chain uses TRBV27 with TRBJ2-1, with TRBD2 as a possible D gene (6 bases). V dropped 5 bases and J dropped 9 bases, with 17 bases sitting between them. This CDR3 contains 14 residues. Germline V gene lookup returns CDR1 MNHEY and CDR2 SMNVEV (reference sequence). The CDR3 loop reads CASSPNSGLGEQFF. In DNA, the CDR3 is TGTGCCAGCAGTCCAAATAGCGGACTTGGTGAGCAGTTCTTC.

As to this clonotype: In this CDR3 the conserved last residue, phenylalanine or tryptophan, is missing, so a read error is likely. The V call is TRBV7-9, the J call TRBJ2-1; no definite D call. Germline CDR1 and CDR2: SEHNR and FQNEAQ (reference sequence). V was cut by 1 base and J by 4 bases, with 11 bases left in between. CDR3 length: 15 amino acids. The CDR3 is CASSLDSVGYNEQFV. The CDR3 nucleotides read TGTGCCAGCAGCTTAGACAGTGTGGGTTACAATGAGCAGTTCGTC.

Concerning this clonotype: Since a much larger clone is just one base distant, this may be a read error. This rearrangement joins TRBV7-9 to TRBJ1-2; no clear D gene. The CDR3 spans 16 residues. Germline V lookup: CDR1 SEHNR, CDR2 FQNEAQ (reference sequence). The CDR3, as DNA: TGTGCCAGCAGCCTATCAGGAAGGCCAGCTAACTATGGCTACGCCTTC. Translating it yields CASSLSGRPANYGYAF.